These T cell receptor beta chains were read from a single sample in a study of T cell changes during pregnancy in multiple sclerosis. Profiled with immunoSEQ multiplex PCR; TCRdb holds only in-frame clones, not every one. The sample lists roughly 14,000 clones, around 85% occurring once. The specimen comprised CD8+ T cells from peripheral blood mononuclear cells, sampled in the first trimester of pregnancy. Receptors were obtained from a female donor with multiple sclerosis, enrolled in a pregnancy study. Both conserved end residues are part of each CDR3. The D gene is left open where the match is weak. The size of a clone is reported for some rows only, either as once, few or many, or as a class for expanded clones.

d_call,j_call,clone_size,v_call,cdr3_nt,cdr3_aa
NA,TRBJ1-1,NA,TRBV5-4,TGTGCCAGCAGCCGCCGGGAGAACACTGAAGCTTTCTTT,CASSRRENTEAFF
NA,TRBJ2-1,NA,TRBV7-9,TGTGCCAGCTCCCTTTCGGGGAGCTCCTACAATGAGCAGTTCTTC,CASSLSGSSYNEQFF
NA,TRBJ2-7,NA,TRBV5-6,TGTGCCAGCAGCTTCCTACCAAACGAGCAGTACTTC,CASSFLPNEQYF
NA,TRBJ1-2,NA,TRBV27,TGTGCCAGCAGTTTAGTTCCAGGGCCCTATGGCTACACCTTC,CASSLVPGPYGYTF
TRBD1,TRBJ2-7,NA,TRBV9,TGTGCCAGCAGCGTCGCCGGGACAGGGTCCAACGAGCAGTACTTC,CASSVAGTGSNEQYF
NA,TRBJ2-1,NA,TRBV5-8,TGTGCCAGCAGCCGTAAGAGGGTAATCAATGAGCAGTTCTTC,CASSRKRVINEQFF
NA,TRBJ2-5,NA,TRBV2,TGTGCCAGCAGTGAAGCGAGTCCTGCAGTCGAGGGAAACCGAGAGACCCAGTACTTC,CASSEASPAVEGNRETQYF
NA,TRBJ1-5,NA,TRBV15,TGTGCCACCAGCAGAGATAGACAGCTCAATCAGCCCCAGCATTTT,CATSRDRQLNQPQHF
TRBD1,TRBJ2-1,NA,TRBV10-2,TGCGCCAGCAGTGAGTCACAGGGGGCTACCTACAATGAGCAGTTCTTC,CASSESQGATYNEQFF
TRBD1,TRBJ2-7,NA,TRBV7-9,TGTGCCAGCAGCTACCAGGGGGCGTACGAGCAGTACTTC,CASSYQGAYEQYF
NA,TRBJ2-3,NA,TRBV6-4,TGTGCCAGCAGCAACGGGGAAAGCACAGATACGCAGTATTTT,CASSNGESTDTQYF
NA,TRBJ1-1,NA,TRBV6-1,TGTGCCATCGACAAGCCGAACACTGAAGCTTTCTTT,CAIDKPNTEAFF
NA,TRBJ1-5,NA,TRBV4-1,TGCGCCAGCAGCCTCCGTGAGGGAGGCAATCAGCCCCAGCATTTT,CASSLREGGNQPQHF
NA,TRBJ1-2,NA,TRBV15,TGTGCCACCAGCCCCCTCCGCAGGGAACCCTATGGCTACACCTTC,CATSPLRREPYGYTF
NA,TRBJ1-3,NA,TRBV19,TGTGCCAGTATTGAAGGGGGAGTGAGAAACACCATATATTTT,CASIEGGVRNTIYF
NA,TRBJ2-1,NA,TRBV27,TGTGCCAGCAGTCTTTCTGCGGGACTGCTGGTGAATGAGCAGTTCTTC,CASSLSAGLLVNEQFF
TRBD2,TRBJ2-3,NA,TRBV2,TGTGCCAGCAGAGGGGGGAAGACTAGCGGGAGTCGGACAGATACGCAGTATTTT,CASRGGKTSGSRTDTQYF
TRBD1,TRBJ1-5,NA,TRBV7-7,TGTGCCAGCAGCTCCCGGGACAGGGATAGCAATCAGCCCCAGCATTTT,CASSSRDRDSNQPQHF
TRBD2,TRBJ2-3,NA,TRBV2,TGTGCCAGCAGTGTAGTTATACGACTAGCGGGGGAAACAGATACGCAGTATTTT,CASSVVIRLAGETDTQYF
TRBD2,TRBJ2-1,NA,TRBV7-9,TGTGCCAGCACCGGGGCGGGCGGGAGCTCCTACAATGAGCAGTTCTTC,CASTGAGGSSYNEQFF
TRBD1,TRBJ1-2,NA,TRBV19,TGTGCCAGTAGTCCTTTTGGGCAGGGGGCTCACTATGGCTACACCTTC,CASSPFGQGAHYGYTF
NA,TRBJ2-1,NA,TRBV29-1,TGCAGCGTAGCTGGGGAGAGTTCGAATGAGCAGTTCTTC,CSVAGESSNEQFF
TRBD2,TRBJ2-1,once,TRBV27,TGTGCCAGCAGTTTATACCCCGAGGTGATAGCGGGCTTCTACAATGAGCAGTTCTTC,CASSLYPEVIAGFYNEQFF
NA,TRBJ1-1,NA,TRBV19,TGTGCCAGTAGTACTGCAGGGTACACTGAAGCTTTCTTT,CASSTAGYTEAFF
TRBD1,TRBJ2-7,NA,TRBV7-9,TGTGCCAGCAGTCCCGGGACAGGGGGCTACGAGCAGTACTTC,CASSPGTGGYEQYF
TRBD2,TRBJ2-5,NA,TRBV4-1,TGCGCCAGCAGCCCCTCCGGGACTAGCATTGAGACCCAGTACTTC,CASSPSGTSIETQYF
NA,TRBJ1-1,NA,TRBV5-1,TGCGCCAGCAGCCTGTCGGCAGGGCTGAACACTGAAGCTTTCTTT,CASSLSAGLNTEAFF
TRBD2,TRBJ2-5,NA,TRBV7-2,TGTGCCAGCTCAGGGGCTAGCGGGGGGGGTGGGGAGACCCAGTACTTC,CASSGASGGGGETQYF